This T cell receptor beta chain was retrieved from a study of cytomegalovirus exposure and HLA in healthy donors. General study points: First-cohort TCR clusters were later found to tend to co-occur in the approximately 110 validation repertoires.

Using immunoSEQ multiplex PCR, the repertoire was profiled, and TCRdb retains in-frame clones only, with some absent. This sample has over 150,000 clones, with about 89% found just once. Details on this clone: What it binds is unknown.

The trim removed 4 bases at V and 2 bases at J, leaving 2 bases unmatched. The CDR3 contains 14 residues. Germline values: CDR1 SGHRS, CDR2 YFSETQ. This rearrangement joins TRBV5-1 to TRBJ2-5; 10 bases fit TRBD2. The sequence was collected from a woman aged 18-35 years in good health and CMV-seropositive. Sequencing used PBMCs. CDR3: CASSRTSGQETQYF. CDR3 DNA: TGCGCCAGCAGCCGGACTAGCGGACAAGAGACCCAGTACTTC.